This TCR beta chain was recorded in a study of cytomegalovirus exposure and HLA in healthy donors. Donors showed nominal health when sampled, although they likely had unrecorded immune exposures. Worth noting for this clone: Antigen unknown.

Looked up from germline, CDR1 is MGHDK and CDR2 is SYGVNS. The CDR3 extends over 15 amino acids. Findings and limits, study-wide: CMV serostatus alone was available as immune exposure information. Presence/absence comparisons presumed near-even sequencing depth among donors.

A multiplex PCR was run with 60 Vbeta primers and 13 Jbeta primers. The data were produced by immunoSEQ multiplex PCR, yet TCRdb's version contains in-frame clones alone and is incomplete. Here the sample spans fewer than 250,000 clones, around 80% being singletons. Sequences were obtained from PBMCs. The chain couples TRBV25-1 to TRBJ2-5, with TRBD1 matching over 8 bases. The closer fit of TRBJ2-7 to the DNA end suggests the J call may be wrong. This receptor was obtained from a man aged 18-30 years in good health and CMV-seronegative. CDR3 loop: CASSGIRDRLYEQYF. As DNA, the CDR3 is TGTGCCAGCAGTGGGATCCGGGACAGGCTCTACGAGCAGTACTTC.